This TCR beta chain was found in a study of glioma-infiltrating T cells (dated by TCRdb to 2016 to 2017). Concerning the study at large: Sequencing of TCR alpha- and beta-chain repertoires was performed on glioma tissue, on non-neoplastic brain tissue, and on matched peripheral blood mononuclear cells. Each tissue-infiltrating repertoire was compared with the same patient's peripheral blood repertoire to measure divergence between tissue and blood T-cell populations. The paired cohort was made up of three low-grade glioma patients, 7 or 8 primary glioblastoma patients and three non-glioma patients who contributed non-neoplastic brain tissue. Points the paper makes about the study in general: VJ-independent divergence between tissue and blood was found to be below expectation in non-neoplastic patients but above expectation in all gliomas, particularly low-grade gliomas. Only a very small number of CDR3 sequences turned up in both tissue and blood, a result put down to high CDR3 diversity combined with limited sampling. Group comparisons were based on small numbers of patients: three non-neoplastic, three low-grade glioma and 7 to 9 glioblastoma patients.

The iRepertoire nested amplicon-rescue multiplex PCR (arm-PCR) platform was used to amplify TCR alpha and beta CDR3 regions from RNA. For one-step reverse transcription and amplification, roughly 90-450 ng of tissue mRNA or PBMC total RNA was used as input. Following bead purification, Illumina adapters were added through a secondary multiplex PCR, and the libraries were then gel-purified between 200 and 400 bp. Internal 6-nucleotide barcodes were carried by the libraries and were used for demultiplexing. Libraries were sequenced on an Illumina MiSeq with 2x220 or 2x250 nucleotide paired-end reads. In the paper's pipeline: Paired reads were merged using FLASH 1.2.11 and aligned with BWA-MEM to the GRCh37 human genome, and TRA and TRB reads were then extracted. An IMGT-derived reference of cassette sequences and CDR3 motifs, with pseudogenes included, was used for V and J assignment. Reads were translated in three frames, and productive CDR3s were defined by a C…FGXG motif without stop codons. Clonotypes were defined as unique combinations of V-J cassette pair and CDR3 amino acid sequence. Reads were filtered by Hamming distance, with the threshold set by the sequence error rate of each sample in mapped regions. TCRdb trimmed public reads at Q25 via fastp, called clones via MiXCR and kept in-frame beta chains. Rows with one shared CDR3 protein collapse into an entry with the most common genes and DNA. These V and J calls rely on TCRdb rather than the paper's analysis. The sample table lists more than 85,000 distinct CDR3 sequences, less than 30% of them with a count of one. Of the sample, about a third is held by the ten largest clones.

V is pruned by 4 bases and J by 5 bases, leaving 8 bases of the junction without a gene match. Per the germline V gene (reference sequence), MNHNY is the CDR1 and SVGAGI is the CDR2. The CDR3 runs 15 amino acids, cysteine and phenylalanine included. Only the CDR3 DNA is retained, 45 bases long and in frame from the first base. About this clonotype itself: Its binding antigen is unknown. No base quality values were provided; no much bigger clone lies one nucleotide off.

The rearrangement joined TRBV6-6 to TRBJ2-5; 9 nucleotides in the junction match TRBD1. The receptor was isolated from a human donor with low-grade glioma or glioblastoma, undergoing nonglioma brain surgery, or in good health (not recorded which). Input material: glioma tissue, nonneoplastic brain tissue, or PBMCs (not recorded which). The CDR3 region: CASSSHPGTGETQYF. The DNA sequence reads TGTGCCAGCAGTTCTCATCCCGGGACAGGGGAGACCCAGTACTTC.